This TCR beta chain was found in a study of T cells in Graves' hyperthyroidism and ophthalmopathy. Stability of Graves' hyperthyroidism was defined as absent ophthalmopathy progression within 18 months. Diagnosis rested on symptoms, serum thyroxine and TRAb, thyroid ultrasound, and orbital computed tomography. The source material, RNA transcripts, was used to amplify TCR beta CDR3 regions. A set of HTBI primers served as the primers for a first-round RT-PCR of the TCR CDR3. Using its own MiXCR run on the multiplex PCR reads, TCRdb lists one record per CDR3 protein. Counted here are 450,000 to 700,000 distinct CDR3 sequences, approximately 44% occurring once; the ten biggest clones make up approximately 7.5%. As for this clonotype: Its target is unknown. One junction end does not reproduce the germline sequence, and a read error may be involved.

Study-wide findings and caveats: Most thyroid clonotypes expanded above 0.001 appeared in blood too.

Input material: peripheral blood or thyroid tissue (not recorded which). This TCR came from a woman aged 18-35 years with Graves' hyperthyroidism.

CDR3 coding DNA: TGCGCCAGCAGCCTAGATCGGGGGGGCGTCTCTGGCCACACCTTC. This codes for CASSLDRGGVSGHTF. The rearrangement links TRBV4-1 to TRBJ1-2, with a weak D call TRBD1 (6 bases). The CDR3 has 15 amino acids. CDR1 is MGHRA and CDR2 is YSYEKL in the germline V gene.